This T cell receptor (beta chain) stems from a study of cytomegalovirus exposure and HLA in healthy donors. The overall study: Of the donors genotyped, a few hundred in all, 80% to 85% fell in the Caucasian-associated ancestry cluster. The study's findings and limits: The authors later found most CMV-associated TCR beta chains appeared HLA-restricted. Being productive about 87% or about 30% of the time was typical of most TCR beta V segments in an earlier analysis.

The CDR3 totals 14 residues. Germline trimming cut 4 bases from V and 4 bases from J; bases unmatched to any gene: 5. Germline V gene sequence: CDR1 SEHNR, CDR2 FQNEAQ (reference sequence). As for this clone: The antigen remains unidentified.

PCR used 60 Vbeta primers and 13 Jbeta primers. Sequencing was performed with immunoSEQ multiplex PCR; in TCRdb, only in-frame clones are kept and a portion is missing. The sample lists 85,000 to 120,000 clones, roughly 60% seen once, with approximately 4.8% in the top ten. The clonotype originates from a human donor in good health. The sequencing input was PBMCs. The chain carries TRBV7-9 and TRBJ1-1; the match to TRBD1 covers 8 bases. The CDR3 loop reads CASSWGTGTTEAFF. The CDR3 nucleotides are TGTGCCAGCAGCTGGGGGACAGGAACCACTGAAGCTTTCTTT.